A selection of T cell receptor beta chains follows, all from one sample in a study of blood T cell repertoires in COVID-19. The assay was immunoSEQ multiplex PCR, and TCRdb's table has in-frame clones only and misses some. This sample has hundreds of thousands of clones, with around 91% found just once. Sequenced: PBMCs or T cells enriched from blood (not recorded which). These receptors all come from a woman aged 40-49 years who had recovered from COVID-19. Both conserved end residues are part of each CDR3. A D gene is named only where the DNA matches it firmly. Expanded clones get a size class; other rows say once, few or many, or leave the size out.

abundance: -
d_gene: TRBD1
v_gene: TRBV4-3
j_gene: TRBJ1-5
CDR3aa: CASSLTGTGDQPQHF
CDR3nt: TGCGCCAGCAGTCTTACCGGGACAGGGGATCAGCCCCAGCATTTT

abundance: -
d_gene: -
v_gene: TRBV28
j_gene: TRBJ1-1
CDR3aa: CASSLTAGEMNTEAFF
CDR3nt: TGTGCCAGCAGTTTGACCGCAGGCGAAATGAACACTGAAGCTTTCTTT

abundance: -
d_gene: TRBD2
v_gene: TRBV5-1
j_gene: TRBJ2-7
CDR3aa: CASSSGTSGLYEQYF
CDR3nt: TGCGCCAGCAGCTCCGGGACTAGCGGCTTGTACGAGCAGTACTTC

abundance: many
d_gene: TRBD2
v_gene: TRBV4-1
j_gene: TRBJ2-1
CDR3aa: CASSQPGLDNEQFF
CDR3nt: TGCGCCAGCAGCCAACCGGGACTAGATAATGAGCAGTTCTTC

abundance: once
d_gene: -
v_gene: TRBV19
j_gene: TRBJ1-5
CDR3aa: CASSIRGGNQPQHF
CDR3nt: TGTGCCAGTAGTATAAGGGGTGGCAATCAGCCCCAGCATTTT

abundance: -
d_gene: TRBD2
v_gene: TRBV9
j_gene: TRBJ2-3
CDR3aa: CASSVASGEGDTQYF
CDR3nt: TGTGCCAGCAGCGTAGCTAGCGGCGAAGGAGATACGCAGTATTTT

abundance: -
d_gene: -
v_gene: TRBV11-2
j_gene: TRBJ1-2
CDR3aa: CASSLEGVGYTF
CDR3nt: TGTGCCAGCAGCTTAGAAGGGGTTGGCTACACCTTC

abundance: -
d_gene: -
v_gene: TRBV30
j_gene: TRBJ1-6
CDR3aa: CAWRERDLLRAPSDSPLHF
CDR3nt: TGTGCCTGGAGGGAGCGGGATTTACTGAGGGCTCCTTCGGATTCACCCCTCCACTTT

abundance: -
d_gene: -
v_gene: TRBV3-1/TRBV3-2
j_gene: TRBJ2-3
CDR3aa: CASSQDWASGTDTQYF
CDR3nt: TGTGCCAGCAGCCAAGATTGGGCTAGCGGCACAGATACGCAGTATTTT

abundance: -
d_gene: -
v_gene: TRBV2
j_gene: TRBJ2-5
CDR3aa: CASSLVVETQYF
CDR3nt: TGTGCCAGCAGTCTCGTTGTGGAGACCCAGTACTTC

abundance: -
d_gene: TRBD1
v_gene: TRBV14
j_gene: TRBJ1-2
CDR3aa: CASSPPGQATDGEGYTF
CDR3nt: TGTGCCAGCAGCCCCCCGGGACAGGCGACCGATGGAGAAGGCTACACCTTC

abundance: once
d_gene: TRBD1
v_gene: TRBV29-1
j_gene: TRBJ2-5
CDR3aa: CSVQKGTAQETQYF
CDR3nt: TGCAGCGTCCAAAAGGGGACAGCTCAAGAGACCCAGTACTTC

abundance: -
d_gene: -
v_gene: TRBV7-9
j_gene: TRBJ1-4
CDR3aa: CASSQDSRPEKLFF
CDR3nt: TGTGCCAGCAGCCAGGACTCGAGACCCGAAAAACTGTTTTTT

abundance: -
d_gene: -
v_gene: TRBV4-3
j_gene: TRBJ2-2
CDR3aa: CASSQDSVTGELFF
CDR3nt: TGCGCCAGCAGCCAAGACAGTGTCACCGGGGAGCTGTTTTTT

abundance: once
d_gene: TRBD2
v_gene: TRBV7-3
j_gene: TRBJ2-1
CDR3aa: CASSSPLAGVSKSSYNEQFF
CDR3nt: TGTGCCAGCAGCTCCCCTCTAGCGGGAGTTTCTAAGAGCTCCTACAATGAGCAGTTCTTC

abundance: -
d_gene: TRBD1
v_gene: TRBV5-1
j_gene: TRBJ1-1
CDR3aa: CASSSRTGKGEAFF
CDR3nt: TGCGCCAGCAGCTCCCGGACAGGGAAGGGTGAAGCTTTCTTT

abundance: few
d_gene: TRBD1
v_gene: TRBV11-2
j_gene: TRBJ2-5
CDR3aa: CASSRDRDETQYF
CDR3nt: TGTGCCAGCAGCAGAGACAGGGATGAGACCCAGTACTTC

abundance: -
d_gene: -
v_gene: TRBV19
j_gene: TRBJ2-1
CDR3aa: CASSMTRNYNEQFF
CDR3nt: TGTGCCAGTAGTATGACACGGAACTACAATGAGCAGTTCTTC

abundance: -
d_gene: -
v_gene: TRBV12-2
j_gene: TRBJ2-5
CDR3aa: CASRRQCPKQETQYF
CDR3nt: TGTGCAAGTCGTCGACAGTGCCCAAAACAAGAGACCCAGTACTTC

abundance: -
d_gene: TRBD1
v_gene: TRBV7-9
j_gene: TRBJ2-5
CDR3aa: CASSSTSHSYRGRETQYF
CDR3nt: TGTGCCAGCAGCTCAACCTCCCACAGTTACAGGGGGCGGGAGACCCAGTACTTC

abundance: -
d_gene: TRBD1
v_gene: TRBV3-1/TRBV3-2
j_gene: TRBJ2-1
CDR3aa: CASSLHQSGGQGTLSSYNEQFF
CDR3nt: TGTGCCAGCAGCCTCCACCAAAGCGGCGGACAGGGCACCTTAAGCTCCTACAATGAGCAGTTCTTC

abundance: -
d_gene: TRBD2
v_gene: TRBV28
j_gene: TRBJ2-1
CDR3aa: CASFQGTRGNNEQFF
CDR3nt: TGTGCCAGCTTTCAGGGGACTAGGGGTAACAATGAGCAGTTCTTC

abundance: once
d_gene: TRBD1
v_gene: TRBV9
j_gene: TRBJ2-3
CDR3aa: CASSVGGQGAVDTQYF
CDR3nt: TGTGCCAGCAGCGTAGGAGGACAGGGGGCAGTAGATACGCAGTATTTT

abundance: -
d_gene: -
v_gene: TRBV6-2/TRBV6-3
j_gene: TRBJ1-6
CDR3aa: CASSGTDNNSPLHF
CDR3nt: TGTGCCAGCAGTGGGACTGACAATAATTCACCCCTCCACTTT

abundance: -
d_gene: -
v_gene: TRBV11-1
j_gene: TRBJ1-5
CDR3aa: CASDRQIVQPQHF
CDR3nt: TGTGCCAGCGACAGACAAATTGTACAGCCCCAGCATTTT

abundance: -
d_gene: -
v_gene: TRBV7-9
j_gene: TRBJ1-1
CDR3aa: CASSLARANTEAFF
CDR3nt: TGTGCCAGCAGCCTCGCCAGGGCGAACACTGAAGCTTTCTTT

abundance: -
d_gene: TRBD1
v_gene: TRBV10-1
j_gene: TRBJ2-7
CDR3aa: CASIGQGLEEQYF
CDR3nt: TGCGCCAGCATAGGACAGGGACTGGAAGAGCAGTACTTC

abundance: -
d_gene: -
v_gene: TRBV28
j_gene: TRBJ1-1
CDR3aa: CASTPQGSTEAFF
CDR3nt: TGTGCCAGCACTCCCCAGGGAAGCACTGAAGCTTTCTTT

abundance: -
d_gene: -
v_gene: TRBV10-3
j_gene: TRBJ2-4
CDR3aa: CATSLAKNIQYF
CDR3nt: TGTGCCACTTCTTTAGCCAAAAACATTCAGTACTTC

abundance: -
d_gene: TRBD1
v_gene: TRBV19
j_gene: TRBJ2-7
CDR3aa: CASSTSTGTGAYEQYF
CDR3nt: TGTGCCAGTAGTACATCGACCGGGACAGGGGCATACGAGCAGTACTTC

abundance: -
d_gene: -
v_gene: TRBV28
j_gene: TRBJ2-5
CDR3aa: CASSLQETQYF
CDR3nt: TGTGCCAGCAGTCTACAAGAGACCCAGTACTTC

abundance: few
d_gene: -
v_gene: TRBV9
j_gene: TRBJ1-6
CDR3aa: CASSVDGSPLHF
CDR3nt: TGTGCCAGCAGCGTAGACGGTTCACCCCTCCACTTT

abundance: -
d_gene: TRBD1
v_gene: TRBV27
j_gene: TRBJ2-7
CDR3aa: CASSPGTGGPYEQYF
CDR3nt: TGTGCCAGCAGTCCCGGGACAGGGGGCCCCTACGAGCAGTACTTC